One and the same sample provided the 26 T cell receptor beta chains below, sequenced in a study of regulatory T cells in long-lasting Graves disease (dated by TCRdb to about 2021). The library was made by multiplex PCR. The listed sequencing device is Illumina HiSeq 4000. iRepertoire HTBI primers and Arm-PCR amplification of CDR3 regions were used to construct TCR beta libraries. TCRdb reran the public reads through fastp at Q25 and MiXCR, keeping productive beta chains. Every CDR3 protein is listed once, alongside the most common genes and DNA of its rows. Within this sample are around 500,000 distinct CDR3 sequences, with around 20% of them counted one time only. The ten largest clones take up 6.5% to 8% of the sample. What this sample's time point label stands for: persistent/refractory GD, antithyroid drugs over 5 years with positive TRAb. For both TCR sequencing and RNA sequencing, RNA was extracted from PBMCs in TRIzol.

Source: peripheral blood mononuclear cells (PBMCs), taken when the disease was refractory, from a patient treated with antithyroid drugs. The receptors here all came from a female donor with Graves disease.

The V gene is TRBV11-2, the J gene TRBJ2-3; TRBD2 might be the D (5 bases). Germline V CDR1 and CDR2: SGHAT, FQNNGV. CDR3 length: 16 amino acids. Deletions cut 1 base from V and 4 bases from J, with 15 bases between. CDR3 sequence reads: CASSLAAGVLADTQYF. In DNA, the CDR3 is TGTGCCAGCAGCTTAGCGGCCGGGGTGTTGGCAGATACGCAGTATTTT. Together with reference TRBV11-2 and TRBJ2-3, the CDR3 gives the full variable domain: EAGVAQSPRYKIIEKRQSVAFWCNPISGHATLYWYQQILGQGPKLLIQFQNNGVVDDSQLPKDRFSAERLKGVDSTLKIQPAKLEDSAVYLCASSLAAGVLADTQYFGPGTRLTVL.

This clonotype appeared many times. The chain links TRBV15 to TRBJ2-7; D not certain. CDR3 size: 15 residues. Germline loops: CDR1 LNHNV, CDR2 YYDKDF (reference sequence). Trimming shortened V by 0 bases and J by 5 bases, and 14 bases separated the two germline ends. CDR3 region: CATSRDERVWDEQYF. The CDR3 DNA reads TGTGCCACCAGCAGAGATGAAAGGGTATGGGACGAGCAGTACTTC.

This clonotype was observed many times. This chain uses TRBV24-1 with TRBJ1-1; 8 bases are a match to TRBD1. V shed 4 bases, J shed 9 bases, and the junction held 12 bases outside the gene matches. The CDR3 loop spans 15 amino acids. Looked up from germline, CDR1 is KGHDR and CDR2 is SFDVKD. CDR3 region: CATSDLSGAGGKAFF. DNA of the CDR3: TGTGCCACCAGTGACTTAAGCGGGGCAGGGGGCAAAGCTTTCTTT.

The gene calls are TRBV7-9 and TRBJ2-7; unclear D gene. The germline V gene has CDR1 SEHNR and CDR2 FQNEAQ (reference sequence). V was trimmed by 1 base and J by 6 bases, leaving 10 bases between them. The CDR3 is made up of 13 amino acids. In DNA form, the CDR3 reads TGTGCCAGCAGCTTAGGGGGTTCAACCGAGCAGTACTTC. This gives the protein CASSLGGSTEQYF. The full variable domain, with the rest looked up from reference TRBV7-9 and TRBJ2-7, is DTGVSQNPRHKITKRGQNVTFRCDPISEHNRLYWYRQTLGQGPEFLTYFQNEAQLEKSRLLSDRFSAERPKGSFSTLEIQRTEQGDSAMYLCASSLGGSTEQYFGPGTRLTVT.

This chain links TRBV28 with TRBJ2-3; TRBD2 matches 12 bases. The CDR3 loop spans 15 amino acids. Looked up from germline, CDR1 is MDHEN and CDR2 is SYDVKM. Trimming cost V 11 bases and J 5 bases; bases outside gene matches: 11. This chain's CDR3 is CAATSGSTWKDTQYF. CDR3 nucleotide sequence: TGTGCCGCGACTAGCGGGAGTACTTGGAAAGATACGCAGTATTTT.

In this sample, this clonotype turned up many times. The chain joins TRBV7-2 to TRBJ2-7, with 7 bases that match TRBD1. Germline values: CDR1 SGHTA, CDR2 FQGNSA. The CDR3 length is 15 residues. Trimming at V came to 5 bases and at J to 3 bases, leaving 10 bases not matched to a gene. CDR3 DNA: TGTGCCAGCAGCCCCCTCCGGGACAGACACTACGAGCAGTACTTC. This sequence encodes CASSPLRDRHYEQYF.

The CDR3 loop is CSVRWGGVMTFF. In nucleotides, the CDR3 is TGCAGCGTCCGGTGGGGAGGGGTTATGACTTTCTTT. V and J are TRBV29-1 and TRBJ1-1, with D maybe TRBD1 (5 bases). This CDR3 spans 12 amino acids. V gave up 6 bases and J gave up 12 bases, with 20 bases separating them. Germline V CDR1 and CDR2: SQVTM, ANQGSEA.

Many counts were recorded for this clonotype. The chain is built from TRBV12-3 or TRBV12-4 and TRBJ1-1, with D possibly being TRBD1 (5 bases). The CDR3 is made up of 15 amino acids. Trimming shortened V by 11 bases and J by 0 bases, and 19 bases separated the two germline ends. DNA of the CDR3: TGTGCCTCACGTCGGCAGGGAAGTTTGAACACTGAAGCTTTCTTT. Encoded protein: CASRRQGSLNTEAFF.

The chain combines TRBV2 with TRBJ2-7; 9 positions agree with TRBD2. V trimming: 6 bases; J trimming: 3 bases; junction bases outside the gene matches: 12. Germline V CDR1 and CDR2: SNHLY, FYNNEI. The CDR3 runs to 16 residues. The CDR3 DNA reads as TGTGCCAGCAGGTGGAGTAGCGGGAGTTCATTCTACGAGCAGTACTTC. This encodes CASRWSSGSSFYEQYF.

The chain is built from TRBV3-1 and TRBJ1-3, with D unclear. Trimming pared 0 bases from V and 9 bases from J, leaving 9 bases between. The germline CDR1 and CDR2 sequences are LGHDT and YNNKEL (reference sequence). CDR3 length equals 13 residues. The CDR3 reads CASSQDRVGTIYF. The CDR3 DNA follows: TGTGCCAGCAGCCAAGACCGGGTGGGCACCATATATTTT.

This clonotype was recorded a few times. A junction end diverges from the germline sequence, so it may reflect a read error. The gene calls are TRBV14 and TRBJ1-2; D uncertain. This CDR3 contains 16 residues. Germline V gene sequence: CDR1 SGHDN, CDR2 FVKESK. The CDR3 DNA sequence: TGTGCCAGCAGCCAAGGGCAGCACCTTTCCCTCTATGGCTACGCCTTC. It translates to CASSQGQHLSLYGYAF.

This clonotype was detected many times. The CDR3 here is CASSSLGTSKETQYF. The CDR3 region has the DNA TGTGCCAGCAGCTCCCTGGGAACTAGCAAAGAGACCCAGTACTTC. This chain joins TRBV28 and TRBJ2-5, with a tentative D call TRBD2 (6 bases). There are 15 residues in the CDR3. V was pared by 6 bases and J by 3 bases, with 17 bases between. Per the germline V gene, CDR1 is MDHEN and CDR2 is SYDVKM.

This clonotype was recorded at least ten times. The chain links TRBV7-4 to TRBJ2-4, with D tentatively TRBD2 (6 bases). The CDR3 covers 15 residues. Trimming shortened V by 2 bases and J by 3 bases, and 11 bases separated the two germline ends. Germline V CDR1 and CDR2: SGHVT, SQSDAQ. CDR3 in DNA: TGTGCCAGCAGCTTAAGGAGGGGAGGCAAAAACATTCAGTACTTC. Amino acids: CASSLRRGGKNIQYF.

Ten or more counts support this clonotype. The chain recombines TRBV28 with TRBJ2-7; D gene ambiguous. V was shortened by 4 bases and J by 3 bases, with 7 bases between the two germline ends. The CDR3 contains 12 residues. The germline gives CDR1 MDHEN, CDR2 SYDVKM. The CDR3 DNA sequence: TGTGCCAGCAGTTCGTACAACTACGAGCAGTACTTC. It translates to CASSSYNYEQYF.

In this sample, this clonotype turned up many times. CDR3 DNA: TGTGCCAGCAGATTGACGGGGACAGGGCCTTCACCCCTCCACTTT. This gives the protein CASRLTGTGPSPLHF. The rearrangement joins TRBV12-3 or TRBV12-4 to TRBJ1-6; 9 positions agree with TRBD1. J lost 9 bases, V lost 6 bases, and 9 bases had no gene match. This CDR3 has 15 residues.

The J gene is TRBJ2-4, the V gene TRBV4-3; 11 bases align to TRBD2. V trimming: 5 bases; J trimming: 6 bases; junction bases outside the gene matches: 3. CDR1 and CDR2 (germline): LGHNA, YSLEER. This CDR3 has 14 amino acids. The CDR3 DNA sequence: TGCGCCAGCAGCGCGACTAGCGGGATAAACATTCAGTACTTC. It is translated as CASSATSGINIQYF.

In this sample, this clonotype turned up a few times. The chain combines TRBV5-1 with TRBJ2-2, with 8 bases that match TRBD1. V lost 4 bases, J lost 6 bases, and 11 bases stayed unmatched. The length of the CDR3 is 16 residues. CDR1 is SGHRS and CDR2 is YFSETQ in the germline V gene. CDR3 nucleotide sequence: TGCGCCAGCAGCCCCACCCGACAGGGGATCCCCGGGGAGCTGTTTTTT. This encodes CASSPTRQGIPGELFF.

The sample holds a few counts of this clonotype. This chain links TRBV6-1 with TRBJ1-5, with D perhaps matching TRBD1 (5 bases). This CDR3 region has 15 residues. The germline V and J ends were trimmed by 6 bases and 2 bases, with 14 bases remaining between them. Germline lookup yields CDR1 MNHNS and CDR2 SASEGT. The CDR3 bases are TGTGCCAGCAGAAACCGCAGGGACGGCAATCAGCCCCAGCATTTT. Translating it yields CASRNRRDGNQPQHF.

The V and J genes are TRBV6-4 and TRBJ2-7; D is possibly TRBD2 (5 bases). V gave up 9 bases and J gave up 3 bases, with 24 bases separating them. CDR1 and CDR2 from the germline V gene are MRHNA and SNTAGT. The length of the CDR3 is 16 residues. This chain's CDR3 is CARADAEVPRLYEQYF. CDR3 DNA: TGTGCCAGAGCTGACGCGGAGGTCCCAAGACTCTACGAGCAGTACTTC.

This clonotype was picked up a small number of times. This chain links TRBV4-3 with TRBJ1-1, with a weak D call TRBD1 (6 bases). Germline-derived CDR1 and CDR2 are LGHNA and YSLEER. This CDR3 spans 14 amino acids. Trimming shortened V by 0 bases and J by 8 bases, and 13 bases separated the two germline ends. Here the CDR3 reads CASSQEGTGPEAFF. CDR3 DNA sequence: TGCGCCAGCAGCCAAGAAGGAACAGGGCCCGAAGCTTTCTTT.

The genes are TRBV7-9 and TRBJ2-1, with TRBD1 matching 10 bases. The length of the CDR3 is 13 residues. CDR1 SEHNR and CDR2 FQNEAQ come from the germline V gene (reference sequence). The V segment lost 6 bases and the J segment 8 bases; nucleotides outside the gene matches: 4. This CDR3 reads CASRRTGGHEQFF. The CDR3 DNA is TGTGCCAGCAGACGGACAGGGGGGCATGAGCAGTTCTTC. The whole variable domain, remainder taken from reference TRBV7-9 and TRBJ2-1, is DTGVSQNPRHKITKRGQNVTFRCDPISEHNRLYWYRQTLGQGPEFLTYFQNEAQLEKSRLLSDRFSAERPKGSFSTLEIQRTEQGDSAMYLCASRRTGGHEQFFGPGTRLTVL.

At least ten counts were recorded for this clonotype. J is TRBJ2-5 and V is TRBV28; 9 bases align to TRBD1. Trimming removed 6 bases from V and 3 bases from J; junction bases left unmatched: 11. This CDR3 is built from 16 residues. The germline V gene encodes CDR1 MDHEN and CDR2 SYDVKM. In DNA form, the CDR3 reads TGTGCCAGCAGGCCTAAACAGGGGGCCAAAAAAGAGACCCAGTACTTC. It yields the protein CASRPKQGAKKETQYF. The full variable domain, rest sourced from reference TRBV28 and TRBJ2-5, is DVKVTQSSRYLVKRTGEKVFLECVQDMDHENMFWYRQDPGLGLRLIYFSYDVKMKEKGDIPEGYSVSREKKERFSLILESASTNQTSMYLCASRPKQGAKKETQYFGPGTRLLVL.

In its sample, this clonotype was seen many times. The chain is built from TRBV12-3 or TRBV12-4 and TRBJ1-5, with TRBD1 matching over 8 bases. The CDR3 loop spans 15 amino acids. The trim removed 4 bases at V and 4 bases at J, leaving 6 bases unmatched. The DNA for the CDR3 is TGTGCCAGCAGTTCGAGGACAGGGCTAAATCAGCCCCAGCATTTT. As protein: CASSSRTGLNQPQHF.

This clonotype showed up many times. The J gene is TRBJ2-7, the V gene TRBV6-1; weak D call: TRBD1 (6 bases). V was pared by 5 bases and J by 4 bases, with 9 bases between. Germline CDR1 and CDR2: MNHNS and SASEGT. The CDR3 has 12 amino acids. The CDR3 DNA is TGTGCCAGCAGTACAGGGAAGTACGAGCAGTACTTC. This sequence encodes CASSTGKYEQYF.

This clonotype was recorded at least ten times. This rearrangement joins TRBV24-1 to TRBJ2-7; D not certain. The CDR3 length is 15 residues. Per germline, CDR1 KGHDR and CDR2 SFDVKD. V lost 7 bases and J 3 bases, leaving 18 bases between the germline ends. The CDR3 DNA sequence: TGTGCCACCAGCGATAGAGCCTCACCATTCTACGAGCAGTACTTC. This sequence encodes CATSDRASPFYEQYF.

This clonotype has just a few counts. The V gene is TRBV20-1, the J gene TRBJ1-2, with D maybe TRBD1 (5 bases). V was trimmed by 3 bases and J by 4 bases, leaving 9 bases between them. Germline loops: CDR1 DFQATT, CDR2 SNEGSKA (reference sequence). The CDR3 spans 12 residues. The CDR3 DNA reads TGCAGTGCTAGGGGGACGTCCTATGGCTACACCTTC. Its translation: CSARGTSYGYTF.